A single sample gave rise to the 8 T cell receptor beta chains below, sequenced in a study of cytomegalovirus exposure and HLA in healthy donors. It was with 60 Vbeta and 13 Jbeta primers that the PCR ran. The protocol was immunoSEQ multiplex PCR, while the TCRdb copy is restricted to in-frame clones and leaves out a portion. In the table there are fewer than 150,000 clones, around 83% of which are singletons. The sample taken for sequencing was PBMCs. The receptors stem from a woman in her 30s in good health and CMV-seropositive.

This sequence joins TRBV30 and TRBJ2-3; a weak D match, TRBD1 (5 bases). V was pared by 1 base and J by 3 bases, with 8 bases between. From germline, CDR1 is GTSNPN and CDR2 SVGIG (reference sequence). The CDR3 has 13 amino acids. In DNA, the CDR3 is TGTGCCTGGAGTGCAGGGTGGACAGATACGCAGTATTTT. It encodes CAWSAGWTDTQYF.

The chain has TRBV30 and TRBJ1-4; no reliable D call. The CDR3 has 16 residues. V was shortened by 0 bases and J by 4 bases, with 15 bases between the two germline ends. CDR1 and CDR2 from the germline V gene are GTSNPN and SVGIG (reference sequence). CDR3 in amino acids: CAWSVTSQVLNEKLFF. CDR3 nucleotide sequence: TGTGCCTGGAGTGTTACTTCGCAGGTGCTTAATGAAAAACTGTTTTTT.

The chain uses TRBV28 and TRBJ1-1; D not certain. Germline V CDR1 and CDR2: MDHEN, SYDVKM. The CDR3 spans 15 residues. V shed 0 bases and J shed 10 bases, with 18 bases lying between them. In DNA form, the CDR3 reads TGTGCCAGCAGTTTATGGGGCGGGCTCCTGTCCGGAGCTTTCTTT. The encoded protein is CASSLWGGLLSGAFF.

This clone was observed a few times. The rearrangement links TRBV2 to TRBJ1-1; 11 nucleotides line up with TRBD1. J was trimmed by 3 bases and V by 4 bases; bases with no gene match: 1. Per the germline V gene, CDR1 is SNHLY and CDR2 is FYNNEI. The CDR3 has 14 residues. The DNA of the CDR3 is TGTGCCAGCAGTGGGGACAGGGGGTACACTGAAGCTTTCTTT. Translated, it gives CASSGDRGYTEAFF.

In nucleotides, the CDR3 is TGTGCCAGCAGGGGGACAGCGATCGTTAATGAAAAACTGTTTTTT. It encodes CASRGTAIVNEKLFF. The J gene is TRBJ1-4, the V gene TRBV2, with 7 positions matching TRBD1. Trimming cost V 6 bases and J 4 bases; bases outside gene matches: 8. Germline CDR1 and CDR2: SNHLY and FYNNEI. This CDR3 is 15 amino acids long.

The chain is built from TRBV30 and TRBJ1-6; the D gene is possibly TRBD1 (5 bases). Trimming removed 3 bases at V and 10 bases at J, with 10 bases between. Germline assignment: CDR1 GTSNPN and CDR2 SVGIG (reference sequence). The CDR3 is 12 residues long. The CDR3 loop is CAWRGGPSPLHF. CDR3 bases: TGTGCCTGGAGGGGGGGACCCTCACCCCTCCACTTT.

The rearrangement joins TRBV5-1 to TRBJ2-7; TRBD1 might be the D (6 bases). V was shortened by 2 bases and J by 4 bases, with 13 bases between the two germline ends. The CDR3 has 14 residues. Germline CDR1 SGHRS, CDR2 YFSETQ. The DNA of the CDR3 is TGCGCCAGCAGCTTAGACAGGCTTGGGTACGAGCAGTACTTC. Encoded protein: CASSLDRLGYEQYF.

The V and J genes are TRBV28 and TRBJ1-2; no clear D gene. Deletions cut 2 bases from V and 4 bases from J, with 20 bases between. Germline assignment: CDR1 MDHEN and CDR2 SYDVKM. CDR3 size: 17 residues. For the CDR3, the DNA is TGTGCCAGCAGTTTAGCACAGATACCCTCCTCTTCCTATGGCTACACCTTC. Translated, it gives CASSLAQIPSSSYGYTF.